The 23 T cell receptor beta chains in this list originate from one sample, sequenced in a study of naive CD8 T cells in extremely preterm neonates. Only in-frame clones appear in the TCRdb table, and some are missing; sequencing was by immunoSEQ multiplex PCR. The repertoire holds some 7,000 clones, with just under 98% as singletons. The sample consisted of naive CD8+ T cells from blood. Source of these receptors: a human donor in good health.

The chain combines TRBV4-1 with TRBJ2-3; maybe TRBD1 (5 bases). Germline V CDR1 and CDR2: MGHRA, YSYEKL. V was trimmed by 0 bases and J by 3 bases, leaving 7 bases between them. The CDR3 runs to 14 residues. This CDR3 is CASSQDRVTDTQYF. CDR3 in DNA: TGCGCCAGCAGCCAAGACAGGGTAACAGATACGCAGTATTTT.

This rearrangement joins TRBV6-5 to TRBJ1-4; the D gene is possibly TRBD1 (6 bases). Germline V gene lookup returns CDR1 MNHEY and CDR2 SVGAGI. V dropped 6 bases and J dropped 2 bases, with 10 bases sitting between them. This CDR3 is 14 amino acids long. The CDR3 DNA is TGTGCCAGCAGCCTCGGACAGACTAATGAAAAACTGTTTTTT. Translated, it gives CASSLGQTNEKLFF.

The chain employs TRBV27 and TRBJ1-1, with a possible D match to TRBD1 (6 bases). CDR1 and CDR2 from the germline V gene are MNHEY and SMNVEV (reference sequence). V was pared by 3 bases and J by 8 bases, with 16 bases between. The CDR3 loop spans 14 amino acids. The CDR3 reads CASSLRTDGIEAFF. In DNA, the CDR3 is TGTGCCAGCAGTTTGCGGACAGACGGTATAGAAGCTTTCTTT.

This chain joins TRBV7-9 and TRBJ2-1; 13 positions match TRBD2. Germline trimming cut 3 bases from V and 7 bases from J; bases unmatched to any gene: 6. Germline V lookup: CDR1 SEHNR, CDR2 FQNEAQ (reference sequence). The CDR3 length is 16 residues. CDR3: CASSFLEGLAGNEQFF. In DNA form, the CDR3 reads TGTGCCAGCAGCTTCCTAGAGGGACTAGCGGGAAATGAGCAGTTCTTC.

The V call is TRBV7-3, the J call TRBJ2-1, with a weak D call TRBD1 (6 bases). Trimming removed 1 base at V and 7 bases at J, with 17 bases between. Germline CDR1 and CDR2: SGHTA and FQGTGA. The CDR3 length is 16 residues. In nucleotides, the CDR3 is TGTGCCAGCAGCTTAAGAGTCGAGGCTCAGGGGAATGAGCAGTTCTTC. As protein: CASSLRVEAQGNEQFF.

V is TRBV6-4 and J is TRBJ2-7, with D possibly TRBD2 on 5 matching bases. This CDR3 is built from 19 residues. The ends were cut back, 0 bases at V and 0 bases at J, with 21 bases in the middle. Per the germline V gene, CDR1 is MRHNA and CDR2 is SNTAGT. CDR3 protein: CASSDSRTEQEWVSYEQYF. The CDR3 nucleotides are TGTGCCAGCAGTGACTCGAGGACTGAGCAGGAGTGGGTCTCCTACGAGCAGTACTTC.

J is TRBJ1-1 and V is TRBV5-5; D is possibly TRBD1 (5 bases). Looked up from germline, CDR1 is SGHKS and CDR2 is YYEKEE (reference sequence). Trimming took off 1 base at V and 8 bases at J, with 18 bases between the two ends. CDR3 length equals 15 residues. CDR3 sequence (DNA): TGTGCCAGCAGCTTGTCCGGGACTGGGACGCAAGAAGCTTTCTTT. Its translation is CASSLSGTGTQEAFF.

This chain connects TRBV7-9 to TRBJ2-4; 7 bases fit TRBD1. There are 12 residues in the CDR3. CDR1 and CDR2 from the germline V gene are SEHNR and FQNEAQ (reference sequence). V was pared by 6 bases and J by 8 bases, with 4 bases of the junction left unmatched. The CDR3 spells CASRRQGDIQYF. CDR3 nucleotide sequence: TGTGCCAGCAGAAGACAGGGTGACATTCAGTACTTC.

The V and J genes are TRBV28 and TRBJ2-5, with 8 bases fitting TRBD1. This CDR3 comprises 18 residues. CDR1 is MDHEN, CDR2 SYDVKM, per germline. Trimming removed 5 bases from V and 8 bases from J; junction bases left unmatched: 22. The CDR3 region is CASSTSRDRSRGGYTQYF. In DNA form, the CDR3 reads TGTGCCAGCAGTACCAGCCGGGACAGGTCTCGAGGGGGTTATACCCAGTACTTC.

J is TRBJ2-1 and V is TRBV5-1; a weak D match, TRBD1 (5 bases). Trimming pared 3 bases from V and 4 bases from J, leaving 8 bases between. The CDR3 is 13 residues long. CDR1 and CDR2 (germline): SGHRS, YFSETQ. CDR3 bases: TGCGCCAGCAGCTATGACAGTTACAATGAGCAGTTCTTC. This gives the protein CASSYDSYNEQFF. The entire variable domain, with the rest obtained from reference TRBV5-1 and TRBJ2-1, is as follows: KAGVTQTPRYLIKTRGQQVTLSCSPISGHRSVSWYQQTPGQGLQFLFEYFSETQRNKGNFPGRFSGRQFSNSRSEMNVSTLELGDSALYLCASSYDSYNEQFFGPGTRLTVL.

The chain links TRBV13 to TRBJ2-2; 8 bases match TRBD1. Germline values: CDR1 PRHDT, CDR2 FYEKMQ (reference sequence). The CDR3 is 16 amino acids. Losses at the gene ends were 3 bases for V and 1 base for J; bases not matched to a gene: 4. The CDR3 here is CASSLDREGNTGELFF. DNA of the CDR3: TGTGCCAGCAGCTTGGACAGGGAAGGGAACACCGGGGAGCTGTTTTTT.

This chain uses TRBV7-8 with TRBJ2-2, with a possible D match to TRBD2 (5 bases). CDR3 length equals 14 residues. V shed 2 bases and J shed 1 base, with 5 bases lying between them. Germline assignment: CDR1 SGHVS and CDR2 FQNEAQ. The CDR3 bases are TGTGCCAGCAGCTTAAGCGGGAACACCGGGGAGCTGTTTTTT. It translates to CASSLSGNTGELFF.

The chain uses TRBV5-1 and TRBJ1-5; D is uncertain. With 7 bases removed from V and 9 bases from J, the gap between germline ends came to 20 bases. Germline CDR1 reads SGHRS; CDR2 reads YFSETQ. The CDR3 has 14 amino acids. This chain's CDR3 is CASAYQAGSGPQHF. The DNA for the CDR3 is TGCGCCAGCGCATACCAAGCGGGTTCAGGGCCCCAGCATTTT. Supplemented by reference TRBV5-1 and TRBJ1-5, the full variable domain reads KAGVTQTPRYLIKTRGQQVTLSCSPISGHRSVSWYQQTPGQGLQFLFEYFSETQRNKGNFPGRFSGRQFSNSRSEMNVSTLELGDSALYLCASAYQAGSGPQHFGDGTRLSIL.

This chain links TRBV2 with TRBJ2-7; TRBD1 might be the D (6 bases). Looked up from germline, CDR1 is SNHLY and CDR2 is FYNNEI. Trimming removed 7 bases from V and 7 bases from J, with 23 bases in between. The CDR3 spans 15 residues. Here the CDR3 reads CASTEGGDPRREQYF. In nucleotides, the CDR3 is TGTGCCAGCACCGAAGGGGGTGACCCTAGGAGGGAGCAGTACTTC.

The rearrangement uses TRBV11-3 and TRBJ2-7; 7 bases are shared with TRBD2. Trimming removed 0 bases from V and 5 bases from J; junction bases left unmatched: 13. Germline assignment: CDR1 SGHNT and CDR2 YENEEA. This CDR3 comprises 17 residues. The CDR3 bases are TGTGCCAGCAGCTTAGACAGGCCGGGAATAGCGGGCGACGAGCAGTACTTC. As protein: CASSLDRPGIAGDEQYF. Looking up the rest from reference TRBV11-3 and TRBJ2-7 gives the full variable domain: EAGVVQSPRYKIIEKKQPVAFWCNPISGHNTLYWYLQNLGQGPELLIRYENEEAVDDSQLPKDRFSAERLKGVDSTLKIQPAELGDSAVYLCASSLDRPGIAGDEQYFGPGTRLTVT.

The V gene is TRBV6-6, the J gene TRBJ2-7; D is possibly TRBD2 (5 bases). CDR3 size: 13 residues. Trimming stripped 7 bases from V and 3 bases from J, with 13 bases between. Per germline, CDR1 MNHNY and CDR2 SVGAGI (reference sequence). CDR3 amino acids: CASILSEGYEQYF. The CDR3 DNA sequence: TGTGCCAGCATTCTGTCTGAGGGCTACGAGCAGTACTTC.

J is TRBJ2-3 and V is TRBV10-3; 7 nucleotides align to TRBD2. Germline assignment: CDR1 ENHRY and CDR2 SYGVKD. V was clipped by 4 bases and J by 3 bases; unmatched bases: 4. The CDR3 is made up of 14 amino acids. CDR3 sequence (DNA): TGTGCCATCAGTGGGCCTAGCGGAACAGATACGCAGTATTTT. Its protein is CAISGPSGTDTQYF.

The chain employs TRBV5-5 and TRBJ1-2; TRBD1 agrees at 7 bases. This CDR3 comprises 15 residues. Germline V lookup: CDR1 SGHKS, CDR2 YYEKEE (reference sequence). Trimming cost V 0 bases and J 3 bases; bases outside gene matches: 5. This CDR3 reads CASSLAGQGDYGYTF. Written as DNA, the CDR3 is TGTGCCAGCAGCTTGGCGGGCCAGGGGGACTATGGCTACACCTTC.

This clone was seen once. V usage is TRBV9 and J usage is TRBJ1-2, with TRBD1 matching 9 bases. The junction had 6 bases not matched to a gene; V was cut back by 3 bases and J by 3 bases. CDR3 length: 15 residues. Per the germline V gene, CDR1 is SGDLS and CDR2 is YYNGEE. The CDR3 DNA reads TGTGCCAGCAGCGGGCAGACAGGGGGTGACTATGGCTACACCTTC. Protein product: CASSGQTGGDYGYTF.

The rearrangement joins TRBV6-1 to TRBJ1-5; D is unclear. V lost 1 base to trimming and J lost 0 bases, with 7 bases between them. Germline V gene data show CDR1 as MNHNS and CDR2 as SASEGT. This CDR3 spans 15 amino acids. The CDR3 nucleotides are TGTGCCAGCAGTGAAGTAAATTATAGCAATCAGCCCCAGCATTTT. It yields the protein CASSEVNYSNQPQHF.

The chain is built from TRBV2 and TRBJ2-1, with D tentatively TRBD1 (5 bases). V was clipped by 10 bases and J by 6 bases, with 16 bases between them. Germline CDR1 and CDR2: SNHLY and FYNNEI. This CDR3 region has 13 residues. The CDR3 sequence: CATMGRTSNEQFF. The CDR3 DNA reads TGTGCCACAATGGGGCGCACCTCCAATGAGCAGTTCTTC.

The V call is TRBV30, the J call TRBJ1-1; 7 nucleotides agree with TRBD1. The CDR3 runs 11 residues. Germline CDR1 reads GTSNPN; CDR2 reads SVGIG (reference sequence). CDR3 loop: CAFDRVTEAFF. CDR3 coding DNA: TGTGCTTTCGACAGGGTCACTGAAGCTTTCTTT.

Points on this clone: At one boundary the junction diverges from the germline segment, which might be a read error. The chain uses TRBV9 and TRBJ2-5, with 9 bases identical to TRBD1. Germline assignment: CDR1 SGDLS and CDR2 YYNGEE. There are 13 residues in the CDR3. The CDR3 region is CASSGQGQDTQYF. The CDR3 bases are TGTGCCAGCAGTGGACAGGGGCAAGATACCCAGTACTTC.